Sequencing of this TCR beta chain was carried out in a study of cytomegalovirus exposure and HLA in healthy donors. Study conclusions and caveats: HLA-A and HLA-B allele assignments for most subjects were reportedly predicted accurately using TCR beta sequences. Most observed TCR sequences were rare, whereas some public TCRs were detected in many donors. It was around 160 TCR beta chains that were listed as cytomegalovirus-associated.

Use of 60 Vbeta and 13 Jbeta primers characterized the PCR. TCRdb's copy holds only in-frame clones and misses some; the assay was immunoSEQ multiplex PCR. Recorded for this sample: 100,000 or so clones. A note on this clone: As yet, its antigen is unknown.

The CDR3 sequence is 15 residues long. Germline V gene sequence: CDR1 MRHNA, CDR2 SNTAGT. With V trimmed by 1 base and J by 8 bases, 2 bases remained unmatched. The specimen was PBMCs. The receptor was derived from a woman aged 25-40 years in good health and CMV-seronegative. The chain has TRBV6-4 and TRBJ1-6; 10 nucleotides match TRBD1. CDR3 DNA sequence: TGTGCCAGCAGTGACTTGGGGACAGGGGATTCACCCCTCCACTTT. Translating gives CASSDLGTGDSPLHF.